The sequence of this T cell receptor beta chain was determined in a study of blood T cells in healthy people across ages. Concerning this clonotype itself: Its matching antigen is unknown.

Through a sample-barcoded 5' primer and a J-beta primer mix, a second PCR was run for 7 to 11 cycles. Each of the samples gave a minimum of 2.5 million paired-end reads that contained CDR3. Using its own MiXCR run on the 5' RACE reads, TCRdb lists one record per CDR3 protein. The profile shows some 1.8 million distinct CDR3 sequences, around 42% of them singletons. The ends were cut back, 6 bases at V and 9 bases at J, with 12 bases in the middle. The germline V gene has CDR1 DFQATT and CDR2 SNEGSKA (reference sequence). The CDR3 totals 11 residues. Overall study findings and caveats: Changes in expanded clonotypes were possibly confounded, as the CMV status of donors was unknown.

Each donor supplied 8 to 10 milliliters of peripheral blood. This receptor was obtained from a human donor in good health. The chain links TRBV20-1 to TRBJ2-1; D perhaps matches TRBD1 (6 bases). Source material: blood. The CDR3 DNA follows: TGCAGTGCCGGACAGACGGGTGAGCAGTTCTTC. It encodes CSAGQTGEQFF.